This entry concerns a single TCR beta chain. The CDR3 is 18 amino acids. Germline values: CDR1 ENHRY, CDR2 SYGVKD. The V segment lost 2 bases and the J segment 4 bases; nucleotides outside the gene matches: 10. Preparing the TCRbeta library involved the use of unique molecular identifiers. TCRdb reanalysed the PCR reads using MiXCR and keeps one entry per CDR3 protein. The table lists roughly 300,000 distinct CDR3 sequences, 10% of them singletons, with around 2.4% in the top ten. This record belongs to a study of T-cell reconstitution after alpha-beta-depleted transplantation in children. The material sequenced was PBMCs from the stem cell graft donor, taken from the stem cell graft. The source is a human donor who donated a stem cell graft to a child with acute lymphoblastic leukemia. The chain joins TRBV10-3 to TRBJ2-7; 14 bases are shared with TRBD2. CDR3 sequence (DNA): TGTGCCATCAGTGAGAGGGGCCCCGGGACTAGCGGGAGTTACGAGCAGTACTTC. Translated: CAISERGPGTSGSYEQYF.